These T cell receptor beta chains were read from a single sample in a study of blood T cell repertoires in COVID-19. Some clones are missing from TCRdb's copy, which holds only in-frame ones; the method was immunoSEQ multiplex PCR. The profile shows around 300,000 clones, roughly 90% of them singletons. Sequencing was carried out using peripheral blood. The receptors were gathered from a woman aged 30 to 39 with COVID-19, enrolled during active disease. CDR3s include the opening cysteine and the closing phenylalanine or tryptophan. A D gene is named only where the DNA matches it firmly. A clone size is listed for some rows: how often the clone was seen (once, few, many), or a class if it is expanded.

CDR3 protein | CDR3 DNA | D gene | J gene | clone size | V gene
CASSRGLAANEQYF | TGTGCCAGCAGCAGGGGACTAGCGGCCAACGAGCAGTACTTC | TRBD2 | TRBJ2-7 | - | TRBV5-5
CAWAQYRGGQPQHF | TGTGCCTGGGCCCAGTACAGGGGGGGTCAGCCCCAGCATTTT | TRBD1 | TRBJ1-5 | - | TRBV30
CASSRVMNTEAFF | TGTGCCAGCTCCCGGGTCATGAACACTGAAGCTTTCTTT | - | TRBJ1-1 | - | TRBV2
CASSVNQGTEAFF | TGCGCCAGCAGCGTAAACCAGGGAACTGAAGCTTTCTTT | - | TRBJ1-1 | - | TRBV5-1
CAISGPSGSSYNEQFF | TGTGCCATCAGTGGACCAAGCGGGAGTTCCTACAATGAGCAGTTCTTC | TRBD2 | TRBJ2-1 | - | TRBV10-3
CAWTVNYGYTF | TGTGCCTGGACAGTCAACTATGGCTACACCTTC | - | TRBJ1-2 | - | TRBV30
CASSVAGGPGNEQFF | TGTGCCAGCAGCGTAGCGGGAGGGCCAGGAAATGAGCAGTTCTTC | TRBD2 | TRBJ2-1 | - | TRBV7-9
CASSQPTSGRALRKFF | TGCGCCAGCAGCCAACCGACTAGCGGGAGGGCCCTACGAAAGTTCTTC | TRBD2 | TRBJ2-1 | - | TRBV4-1
CASRTLAEPQETQYF | TGTGCCAGCAGGACCCTAGCGGAGCCCCAAGAGACCCAGTACTTC | TRBD2 | TRBJ2-5 | - | TRBV7-9
CASRLLQGGPGELFF | TGTGCCAGCAGGTTACTACAGGGGGGCCCCGGGGAGCTGTTTTTT | TRBD1 | TRBJ2-2 | once | TRBV6-5
CASRQGWALHF | TGTGCCAGCAGGCAGGGGTGGGCCCTCCACTTT | - | TRBJ1-6 | - | TRBV2
CASSYTGPQTQYF | TGTGCCAGCAGTTACACAGGGCCGCAGACCCAGTACTTC | - | TRBJ2-5 | - | TRBV6-5
CATSRPYSGSYNEQFF | TGTGCCACCAGCAGACCTTACAGCGGGAGCTACAATGAGCAGTTCTTC | TRBD2 | TRBJ2-1 | - | TRBV15
CASSGEQGLNTEAFF | TGTGCCAGCAGTGGTGAACAGGGGCTGAACACTGAAGCTTTCTTT | TRBD1 | TRBJ1-1 | - | TRBV2
CASSVEQTSGNTIYF | TGTGCCAGCAGCGTAGAACAGACCTCTGGAAACACCATATATTTT | - | TRBJ1-3 | - | TRBV9
CATSPVPPTREYF | TGTGCCACTTCTCCGGTCCCTCCAACCCGGGAGTACTTC | - | TRBJ2-5 | - | TRBV15